These T cell receptor beta chains were read from a single sample in a study of CD8 T cell repertoires and HIV-1 epitope variants. Which antigens these TCRs recognize remains unknown. Only in-frame clones appear in the TCRdb table, and some are missing; sequencing was by immunoSEQ multiplex PCR. Of roughly 4,800 clones in the sample, 65% were seen once. The sequenced sample was cultured CD8+ T cells derived from PBMCs. These receptors were taken from a male donor with HIV. Both conserved end residues are part of each CDR3. Each record gives: V gene, CDR3 length, clone size, D gene, J gene, CDR3 DNA, CDR3 protein. D genes are given only for firm matches. Some rows mark clone size as missing; the rest say once, few, many or name a class of expanded clone.

>TRBV5-6|15|.|TRBD2|TRBJ2-7
TGTGCCAGCAGCTCCTTAGCGGGAGGGTCTTGGGAGCAGTACTTC
CASSSLAGGSWEQYF
>TRBV7-6|16|.|TRBD1|TRBJ1-3
TGTGCCAGCAGCTCCTTGGGACAGGGCTCTGGAAACACCATATATTTT
CASSSLGQGSGNTIYF
>TRBV5-4|14|once|.|TRBJ2-7
TGTGCCAGCAGCTTAGGAGGGGGCAACCACGAGCAGTACTTC
CASSLGGGNHEQYF
>TRBV28|15|once|TRBD2|TRBJ2-5
TGTGCCAGCAGGAGACTAGCGGACCTCCAAGAGACCCAGTACTTC
CASRRLADLQETQYF
>TRBV19|16|few|.|TRBJ2-1
TGTGCCAGTAGTGCAGCCTGGGGCGGGCGTTACAATGAGCAGTTCTTC
CASSAAWGGRYNEQFF
>TRBV28|11|.|.|TRBJ2-7
TGTGCCAGCAGTTTATTCGCGGAGCAGTACTTC
CASSLFAEQYF
>TRBV5-8|14|few|.|TRBJ1-2
TGTGCCAGCAGCTCAGAGGTCGGGTTCTATGGCTACACCTTC
CASSSEVGFYGYTF
>TRBV29-1|14|.|TRBD1|TRBJ1-5
TGCAGCGTTGGGGACAGGGTTTACCGTCAGCCCCAGCATTTT
CSVGDRVYRQPQHF
>TRBV28|15|.|TRBD1|TRBJ2-7
TGTGCCAGCAGCCCTACCGGGACAGGGATCTACGAGCAGTACTTC
CASSPTGTGIYEQYF
>TRBV6-1|19|.|.|TRBJ1-4
TGTGCCAGCAGTGAAAACCAGGACACTTACGGGGCAACTAATGAAAAACTGTTTTTT
CASSENQDTYGATNEKLFF
>TRBV28|16|.|TRBD2|TRBJ2-2
TGTGCCAGCAGACGTATACTAGCGGGATTCACCGGGGAGCTGTTTTTT
CASRRILAGFTGELFF
>TRBV9|16|.|.|TRBJ2-1
TGTGCCAGCAGCGTAGAAGCCGGTAGCTCCTACAATGAGCAGTTCTTC
CASSVEAGSSYNEQFF
>TRBV19|15|once|TRBD1|TRBJ1-4
TGTGCCAGTAGTATAGATACAGGGGGAATTGAAAAACTGTTTTTT
CASSIDTGGIEKLFF
>TRBV30|15|.|TRBD1|TRBJ1-4
TGTGCCTGGAACTTGGGACAGGGGTTTAATGAAAAACTGTTTTTT
CAWNLGQGFNEKLFF
>TRBV13|15|.|TRBD2|TRBJ2-5
TGTGCCAGCAGCCAAGGCGGAGCGGGGGAAGAGACCCAGTACTTC
CASSQGGAGEETQYF
>TRBV19|19|few|.|TRBJ1-5
TGTGCCAGTAGCCTTTTCTCCGCGGCGAGGGGGGTGATCTATCAGCCCCAGCATTTT
CASSLFSAARGVIYQPQHF
>TRBV2|17|.|.|TRBJ1-2
TGTGCCAGCAGTCCTTTTGAGACAGGAGAAGAGAACTATGGCTACACCTTC
CASSPFETGEENYGYTF
>TRBV30|16|few|TRBD2|TRBJ2-1
TGTGCCTGGAGGAAGGGACTAGCGGGGGGCGTGGATGAGCAGTTCTTC
CAWRKGLAGGVDEQFF
>TRBV11-3|14|.|.|TRBJ2-7
TGTGCCAGCAGCTTAAATACTAGTCCCTACGAGCAGTACTTC
CASSLNTSPYEQYF
>TRBV6-6|13|.|.|TRBJ2-7
TGTGCCACGGAAGGAGACAGCTCCTACGAGCAGTACTTC
CATEGDSSYEQYF
>TRBV6-5|13|.|TRBD1|TRBJ2-7
TGTGCCAGTGCCGGGACAGAGACCTACGAGCAGTACTTC
CASAGTETYEQYF
>TRBV19|15|few|TRBD1|TRBJ2-7
TGTGCCAGTAGCCGATCCGGGACAGGGGTCGACGAGCAGTACTTC
CASSRSGTGVDEQYF
>TRBV7-9|14|few|TRBD1|TRBJ2-1
TGTGCCAGCAGGGTGGACAGGGGGCTTGATGAGCAGTTCTTC
CASRVDRGLDEQFF
>TRBV11-2|16|.|TRBD1|TRBJ2-7
TGTGCCAGCAGCTTAGGATACAGGGGGCGTGAGCACGAGCAGTACTTC
CASSLGYRGREHEQYF
>TRBV2|12|few|TRBD1|TRBJ2-7
TGTGCCAGCGGAGGACAGGCCTACGAGCAGTACTTC
CASGGQAYEQYF